Listed below are T cell receptor beta chains from one sample, sequenced in a study of blood T cell repertoires in COVID-19. Clones were sequenced by immunoSEQ multiplex PCR, and TCRdb holds only the in-frame ones, with some missing. The sample holds about 110,000 clones; approximately 80% are singletons and the top ten take 15% to 20%. Sequencing was performed on peripheral blood. The receptors originated from a woman aged 60-75 years with acute or convalescent COVID-19. Each CDR3 is given with its conserved first and last residue. D genes are given only for firm matches. Clone sizes are given selectively: once, few, many, or a class where the clone is expanded.

clone_size: .
j_call: TRBJ1-2
d_call: TRBD1
v_call: TRBV6-4
cdr3_nt: TGTGCCAGCAGTGACTCGGGCCGTTTGACAGGGGAGGGCTACACCTTC
cdr3_aa: CASSDSGRLTGEGYTF

clone_size: .
j_call: TRBJ1-5
d_call: .
v_call: TRBV10-3
cdr3_nt: TGTGCCATCAGTGAGTCAGGGGGGGCGAATCAGCCCCAGCATTTT
cdr3_aa: CAISESGGANQPQHF

clone_size: .
j_call: TRBJ2-5
d_call: .
v_call: TRBV24-1
cdr3_nt: TGTGCCACCAGTGATAGCAGGCTCGCCCTCGGGGGGACCCAGTACTTC
cdr3_aa: CATSDSRLALGGTQYF

clone_size: .
j_call: TRBJ2-2
d_call: .
v_call: TRBV4-2
cdr3_nt: TGTGCCAGCAGCCCAGGGTACACCGGGGAGCTGTTTTTT
cdr3_aa: CASSPGYTGELFF

clone_size: .
j_call: TRBJ1-1
d_call: TRBD1
v_call: TRBV7-9
cdr3_nt: TGTGCCAGCAGCTTAGATATTGGACAGGGAAGCCCTGAAGCTTTCTTT
cdr3_aa: CASSLDIGQGSPEAFF

clone_size: once
j_call: TRBJ1-2
d_call: TRBD1
v_call: TRBV7-9
cdr3_nt: TGTGCCAGCAGCCCTTGGGGACAGCCTAACTATGGCTACACCTTC
cdr3_aa: CASSPWGQPNYGYTF

clone_size: .
j_call: TRBJ1-4
d_call: .
v_call: TRBV5-6
cdr3_nt: TGTGCCAGCAGCTGGGGGGTTCGTGAAAAACTGTTTTTT
cdr3_aa: CASSWGVREKLFF

clone_size: .
j_call: TRBJ2-3
d_call: .
v_call: TRBV6-2/TRBV6-3
cdr3_nt: TGTGCCAGCAGTTACGTCTATCCCACCGGGGCAGATACGCAGTATTTT
cdr3_aa: CASSYVYPTGADTQYF

clone_size: once
j_call: TRBJ1-1
d_call: TRBD1
v_call: TRBV3-1/TRBV3-2
cdr3_nt: TGTGCCAGCAGCCAGAAGGGGACAGGGGGCTCCACTTTCTTT
cdr3_aa: CASSQKGTGGSTFF

clone_size: once
j_call: TRBJ1-2
d_call: TRBD1
v_call: TRBV27
cdr3_nt: TGTGCCAGCAGTCCCCTACCGGGACAGGGTAACTATGGCTACACCTTC
cdr3_aa: CASSPLPGQGNYGYTF

clone_size: .
j_call: TRBJ1-6
d_call: .
v_call: TRBV6-4
cdr3_nt: TGTGCCAGCAGTGACTCGTTCCGAAGTGCGACCCTCCACTTT
cdr3_aa: CASSDSFRSATLHF

clone_size: once
j_call: TRBJ2-3
d_call: .
v_call: TRBV30
cdr3_nt: TGTGCCTGGAGTCGTACAGGGTTCGGTACGCAGTATTTT
cdr3_aa: CAWSRTGFGTQYF

clone_size: .
j_call: TRBJ1-4
d_call: .
v_call: TRBV27
cdr3_nt: TGTGCCAGCAGTTTTGGGGGGTCTAATGAAAAACTGTTTTTT
cdr3_aa: CASSFGGSNEKLFF

clone_size: .
j_call: TRBJ1-5
d_call: TRBD1
v_call: TRBV2
cdr3_nt: TGTGCCAGCAGTTTACAGGGGGCTGACAATCAGCCCCAGCATTTT
cdr3_aa: CASSLQGADNQPQHF

clone_size: once
j_call: TRBJ1-5
d_call: .
v_call: TRBV30
cdr3_nt: TGTGCCTGGAACCAGGGAAACGATCAGCCCCAGCATTTT
cdr3_aa: CAWNQGNDQPQHF

clone_size: .
j_call: TRBJ2-1
d_call: .
v_call: TRBV7-9
cdr3_nt: TGTGCCAGCAGCAAAGTCTTAGGACAGACTCCTGAGCAGTTCTTC
cdr3_aa: CASSKVLGQTPEQFF

clone_size: .
j_call: TRBJ2-5
d_call: .
v_call: TRBV30
cdr3_nt: TGTGCCTGGAGTGTCGGGGGTGGGGGAGAGACCCAGTACTTC
cdr3_aa: CAWSVGGGGETQYF

clone_size: .
j_call: TRBJ2-5
d_call: .
v_call: TRBV5-4
cdr3_nt: TGTGCCAGCAGCTTGGGACAGCCAGAGACCCAGTACTTC
cdr3_aa: CASSLGQPETQYF

clone_size: .
j_call: TRBJ1-1
d_call: .
v_call: TRBV11-3
cdr3_nt: TGTGCCAGCAGTACCGACAGCACTGAAGCTTTCTTT
cdr3_aa: CASSTDSTEAFF

clone_size: .
j_call: TRBJ2-3
d_call: TRBD2
v_call: TRBV7-3
cdr3_nt: TGTGCCAGCAGCTTAACTAGCGGGGGTTTCGCAGATACGCAGTATTTT
cdr3_aa: CASSLTSGGFADTQYF

clone_size: .
j_call: TRBJ1-5
d_call: TRBD1
v_call: TRBV5-8
cdr3_nt: TGTGCCAGCAGCTTGAGGACAGGGGGCAATCAGCCCCAGCATTTT
cdr3_aa: CASSLRTGGNQPQHF

clone_size: .
j_call: TRBJ1-2
d_call: TRBD1
v_call: TRBV5-6
cdr3_nt: TGTGCCAGCAGTTCGGACAGGGTACACTATGGCTACACCTTC
cdr3_aa: CASSSDRVHYGYTF

clone_size: .
j_call: TRBJ1-2
d_call: .
v_call: TRBV5-1
cdr3_nt: TGCGCCAGCAGCTTGGAAGGGGGAGGGTATGGCTACACCTTC
cdr3_aa: CASSLEGGGYGYTF

clone_size: .
j_call: TRBJ2-3
d_call: TRBD2
v_call: TRBV28
cdr3_nt: TGTGCCAGCAGTCCCCTAGCGGGGGGGCGAAGCACAGATACGCAGTATTTT
cdr3_aa: CASSPLAGGRSTDTQYF

clone_size: .
j_call: TRBJ2-2
d_call: TRBD1
v_call: TRBV7-2
cdr3_nt: TGTGCCAGCAGCTTAGACCCGGACAGGGGGAACACCGGGGAGCTGTTTTTT
cdr3_aa: CASSLDPDRGNTGELFF

clone_size: once
j_call: TRBJ2-2
d_call: .
v_call: TRBV19
cdr3_nt: TGTGCCAGTAGTATCGGCAGGGTTAGGAGCGGGGAGCTGTTTTTT
cdr3_aa: CASSIGRVRSGELFF

clone_size: .
j_call: TRBJ1-4
d_call: .
v_call: TRBV5-1
cdr3_nt: TGCGCCAGCAGCTCCACACCACAGGGCCCAGCTCATGAAAAACTGTTTTTT
cdr3_aa: CASSSTPQGPAHEKLFF

clone_size: .
j_call: TRBJ2-7
d_call: .
v_call: TRBV19
cdr3_nt: TGTGCCAGTAGTATGTCCGGGAGCTCCTACGAGCAGTACTTC
cdr3_aa: CASSMSGSSYEQYF

clone_size: once
j_call: TRBJ1-2
d_call: TRBD1
v_call: TRBV30
cdr3_nt: TGTGCCTGGAGTCCGGGACAGGGTCCGCGCTACACCTTC
cdr3_aa: CAWSPGQGPRYTF

clone_size: .
j_call: TRBJ2-3
d_call: TRBD2
v_call: TRBV7-9
cdr3_nt: TGTGCCAGCAGTTCGACTAGCGGGGGCACAGATACGCAGTATTTT
cdr3_aa: CASSSTSGGTDTQYF

clone_size: once
j_call: TRBJ2-4
d_call: .
v_call: TRBV2
cdr3_nt: TGTGCCAGCAGTACGGACACGACGATAAACATTCAGTACTTC
cdr3_aa: CASSTDTTINIQYF

clone_size: few
j_call: TRBJ2-2
d_call: TRBD1
v_call: TRBV11-2
cdr3_nt: TGTGCCAGCAGCCCGGACAGGGGAGCCACCGGGGAGCTGTTTTTT
cdr3_aa: CASSPDRGATGELFF

clone_size: .
j_call: TRBJ2-3
d_call: .
v_call: TRBV28
cdr3_nt: TGTGCCAGCAGTCATCAGGGTTCGGGAGATACGCAGTATTTT
cdr3_aa: CASSHQGSGDTQYF

clone_size: once
j_call: TRBJ2-2
d_call: .
v_call: TRBV11-3
cdr3_nt: TGTGCCAGCAGCTTAGGAACACACGGGGAGCTGTTTTTT
cdr3_aa: CASSLGTHGELFF

clone_size: .
j_call: TRBJ1-5
d_call: .
v_call: TRBV4-3
cdr3_nt: TGCGCCAGCAGTAACGGGAGGCAGCCCCAGCATTTT
cdr3_aa: CASSNGRQPQHF

clone_size: .
j_call: TRBJ1-6
d_call: .
v_call: TRBV14
cdr3_nt: TGTGCCAGCAGCCGGAGCTCCTATAATTCACCCCTCCACTTT
cdr3_aa: CASSRSSYNSPLHF

clone_size: .
j_call: TRBJ2-3
d_call: .
v_call: TRBV6-4
cdr3_nt: TGTGCCAGCAGCCAGGACTCCCCGAGCACAGATACGCAGTATTTT
cdr3_aa: CASSQDSPSTDTQYF

clone_size: .
j_call: TRBJ2-3
d_call: TRBD2
v_call: TRBV11-3
cdr3_nt: TGTGCCAGCAGCAGAGGACGACTAGCGGGGGAGGGGGATACGCAGTATTTT
cdr3_aa: CASSRGRLAGEGDTQYF

clone_size: .
j_call: TRBJ1-1
d_call: .
v_call: TRBV7-2
cdr3_nt: TGTGCCAGCAGCTTAAGTCACAGGGACACTGAAGCTTTCTTT
cdr3_aa: CASSLSHRDTEAFF

clone_size: .
j_call: TRBJ2-1
d_call: .
v_call: TRBV7-9
cdr3_nt: TGTGCCAGCAGCCCGGACAGATCCTACAATGAGCAGTTCTTC
cdr3_aa: CASSPDRSYNEQFF

clone_size: once
j_call: TRBJ2-7
d_call: .
v_call: TRBV20-1
cdr3_nt: TGCAGTGCCGGTTCCTCCTACGAGCAGTACTTC
cdr3_aa: CSAGSSYEQYF

clone_size: few
j_call: TRBJ1-2
d_call: .
v_call: TRBV28
cdr3_nt: TGTGCCAGCAGTTTGGGACAAAGGGGTACCTATGGCTACACCTTC
cdr3_aa: CASSLGQRGTYGYTF

clone_size: .
j_call: TRBJ2-5
d_call: .
v_call: TRBV18
cdr3_nt: TGTGCCAGCTCACCAGAGGACAGTGACCAAGAGACCCAGTACTTC
cdr3_aa: CASSPEDSDQETQYF

clone_size: few
j_call: TRBJ1-6
d_call: .
v_call: TRBV7-3
cdr3_nt: TGTGCCAGCAGCTTCGGACAGAATTCACCCCTCCACTTT
cdr3_aa: CASSFGQNSPLHF

clone_size: few
j_call: TRBJ2-1
d_call: TRBD1
v_call: TRBV19
cdr3_nt: TGTGCCAGTAGTCTCATTCCCGGACAGGGGGCTAACGATGAGCAGTTCTTC
cdr3_aa: CASSLIPGQGANDEQFF

clone_size: .
j_call: TRBJ1-5
d_call: .
v_call: TRBV28
cdr3_nt: TGTGCCAGCAACTCTCAGGGGAGATACCAGCCCCAGCATTTT
cdr3_aa: CASNSQGRYQPQHF

clone_size: .
j_call: TRBJ1-2
d_call: .
v_call: TRBV7-2
cdr3_nt: TGTGCCAGCAGCCCCCTCAGGGCCCGGGAGTCCCTCTATGGCTACACCTTC
cdr3_aa: CASSPLRARESLYGYTF

clone_size: .
j_call: TRBJ2-3
d_call: .
v_call: TRBV10-2
cdr3_nt: TGCGCCAGCAGTGAGTGGGCCCGCACAGATACGCAGTATTTT
cdr3_aa: CASSEWARTDTQYF

clone_size: once
j_call: TRBJ1-2
d_call: TRBD1
v_call: TRBV18
cdr3_nt: TGTGCCAGCTCACCACGACAGGGCGAGGACTATGGCTACACCTTC
cdr3_aa: CASSPRQGEDYGYTF

clone_size: .
j_call: TRBJ1-6
d_call: .
v_call: TRBV5-1
cdr3_nt: TGCGCCAGCAGAACCGCGGGGGGGAGCTCCTATAATTCACCCCTCCACTTT
cdr3_aa: CASRTAGGSSYNSPLHF

clone_size: few
j_call: TRBJ2-7
d_call: .
v_call: TRBV6-1
cdr3_nt: TGTGCCAGCAGTGAAATGAAAGGACTCGAGCAGTACTTC
cdr3_aa: CASSEMKGLEQYF

clone_size: .
j_call: TRBJ2-5
d_call: .
v_call: TRBV6-2/TRBV6-3
cdr3_nt: TGTGCCAGCAGTTACCAGGAGGGACGAGAGACCCAGTACTTC
cdr3_aa: CASSYQEGRETQYF

clone_size: once
j_call: TRBJ2-7
d_call: TRBD2
v_call: TRBV7-2
cdr3_nt: TGTGCCAGCAGCTTGAGCGGGGGTATCTCCTACGAGCAGTACTTC
cdr3_aa: CASSLSGGISYEQYF

clone_size: .
j_call: TRBJ1-3
d_call: TRBD1
v_call: TRBV5-6
cdr3_nt: TGTGCCAGCAGCTCGGTGGGACAGGGGGCGAACACCATATATTTT
cdr3_aa: CASSSVGQGANTIYF

clone_size: many
j_call: TRBJ1-1
d_call: .
v_call: TRBV5-1
cdr3_nt: TGCGCCAGCAGCTACGGGAACACTGAAGCTTTCTTT
cdr3_aa: CASSYGNTEAFF

clone_size: once
j_call: TRBJ2-6
d_call: .
v_call: TRBV13
cdr3_nt: TGTGCCAGCAGTGCGGCCTCTGGGGCCAACGTCCTGACTTTC
cdr3_aa: CASSAASGANVLTF

clone_size: .
j_call: TRBJ2-1
d_call: TRBD1
v_call: TRBV11-3
cdr3_nt: TGTGCCAGCAGCTTAGTTACAGGGGCAGGCAATGAGCAGTTCTTC
cdr3_aa: CASSLVTGAGNEQFF

clone_size: .
j_call: TRBJ1-1
d_call: .
v_call: TRBV6-5
cdr3_nt: TGTGCCAGCAGTTACGGACAGAATGAAGCTTTCTTT
cdr3_aa: CASSYGQNEAFF